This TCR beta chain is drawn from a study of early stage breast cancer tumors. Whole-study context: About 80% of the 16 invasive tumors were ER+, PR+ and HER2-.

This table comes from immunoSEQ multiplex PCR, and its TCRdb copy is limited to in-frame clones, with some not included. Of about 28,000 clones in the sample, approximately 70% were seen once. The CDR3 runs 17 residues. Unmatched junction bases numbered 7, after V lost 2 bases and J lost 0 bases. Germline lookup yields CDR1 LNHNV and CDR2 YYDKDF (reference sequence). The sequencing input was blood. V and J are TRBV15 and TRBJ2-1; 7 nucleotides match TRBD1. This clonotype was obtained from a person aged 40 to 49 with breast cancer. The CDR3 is CATSRQGVTSSYNEQFF. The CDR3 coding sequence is TGTGCCACCAGCAGACAGGGGGTTACGAGCTCCTACAATGAGCAGTTCTTC.